The present T cell receptor (beta chain) was sequenced within a study of Ad26.COV2.S vaccination and SARS-CoV-2 variants. As for this clone: Its target is unknown.

Profiling relied on immunoSEQ multiplex PCR, and the TCRdb table lists in-frame clones only, not all of them. The sample carries 440,000 or so clones, 80% to 90% recorded once. Treatment defined: around 19 received Ad26.COV2.S at low or high dose, single or two shots; several received placebo; per-sample allocation not given. The samples date from day 63 after the first vaccine or placebo injection. An Ad26 vector expressing Wuhan-strain SARS-CoV-2 spike served as the vaccine. Notes on the study in general: Reportedly, spike-specific CD8+ and CD4+ T cell responses achieved substantial breadth once vaccination had taken place. Vaccinated and placebo-treated recipients had similar non-spike TCR breadth.

Sequencing used peripheral blood, obtained in a trial of Ad26.COV2.S vaccine versus placebo. The TCR comes from a person between 18 and 65 years old who received the Ad26.COV2.S COVID-19 vaccine or a placebo.

CDR3 loop: CASSWTQEVQETQYF. DNA for the CDR3: TGTGCCAGCAGTTGGACACAAGAAGTACAAGAGACCCAGTACTTC. The V gene is TRBV3-1 (or the pseudogene TRBV3-2), the J gene TRBJ2-5; possible D gene TRBD1, 5 bases. Per germline, CDR1 LGHDT and CDR2 YNNKEL (reference sequence). This CDR3 has 15 amino acids. The V end was cut by 6 bases, the J end by 2 bases, with 16 bases between.